This T cell receptor (beta chain) was captured in a study of T cell responses to AZD1222 COVID-19 vaccine. Study-wide points: Once two AZD1222 doses were given, Spike-specific TCR breadth and depth went up. There were repertoire samples only from the period after the peak T cell response. In a largely white British group with more females than males, clonal diversity was possibly underestimated.

For this clone: What it recognizes is unknown.

The protocol was immunoSEQ multiplex PCR, while the TCRdb copy is restricted to in-frame clones and leaves out a portion. The sample includes 85,000 to 90,000 clones, roughly 88% seen only once; the top ten take roughly 5.8%. Trimming at V came to 4 bases and at J to 1 base, leaving 8 bases not matched to a gene. The CDR3 covers 16 residues. Germline CDR1 SGHNT, CDR2 YYREEE (reference sequence). This TCR was sampled from an adult in good health. The material sequenced was peripheral blood, taken on day 0 of AZD1222 vaccination. The chain carries TRBV5-4 and TRBJ2-3, with 8 bases aligning to TRBD2. CDR3 bases: TGTGCCAGCAGCCTCAAAAGCGGGAGAGGCACAGATACGCAGTATTTT. Translated: CASSLKSGRGTDTQYF.